This T cell receptor beta chain was sequenced in a study of blood T cell repertoires in COVID-19. TCRdb keeps only in-frame clones here, not all; method: immunoSEQ multiplex PCR. Of 130,000 to 150,000 clones listed, approximately 85% are singletons. Germline assignment: CDR1 SGHNT and CDR2 YYREEE (reference sequence). Trimming cost V 2 bases and J 1 base; bases outside gene matches: 7. CDR3 length: 17 amino acids. Material: peripheral blood. The TCR originated in a woman aged 55-70 years with COVID-19, enrolled during active disease. V gene TRBV5-4 combines with J gene TRBJ2-3; 10 bases align to TRBD2. CDR3 amino acids: CASSLKSGGAGTDTQYF. CDR3 sequence (DNA): TGTGCCAGCAGCTTAAAGAGCGGGGGGGCCGGCACAGATACGCAGTATTTT.